What follows describes a single TCR beta chain. The same CDR3 also results from other DNA sequences found in this sample. The data belong to a study of shared clonotypes between healthy human individuals. Trimming at V came to 1 base and at J to 2 bases, leaving 2 bases not matched to a gene. Looked up from germline, CDR1 is LNHNV and CDR2 is YYDKDF (reference sequence). This CDR3 contains 14 residues. Terminally differentiated effector memory CD45RA+ cells were left out of the naive CD8 fraction, which was CD45RO-negative and positively selected for CCR7. Each cell subset's genomic DNA was divided evenly among several immunoSEQ plates. The assay was immunoSEQ multiplex PCR, and TCRdb's table has in-frame clones only and misses some. The data contain over 750,000 clones, approximately 96% of them singletons.

The chain recombines TRBV15 with TRBJ2-7, with 7 nucleotides matching TRBD1. The material sequenced was naive CD8+ T cells sorted from blood. The receptor comes from a man aged 25-40 years in good health. The CDR3 nucleotides are TGTGCCACCAGCAGAGTGGGGACAGCCTACGAGCAGTACTTC. This encodes CATSRVGTAYEQYF.